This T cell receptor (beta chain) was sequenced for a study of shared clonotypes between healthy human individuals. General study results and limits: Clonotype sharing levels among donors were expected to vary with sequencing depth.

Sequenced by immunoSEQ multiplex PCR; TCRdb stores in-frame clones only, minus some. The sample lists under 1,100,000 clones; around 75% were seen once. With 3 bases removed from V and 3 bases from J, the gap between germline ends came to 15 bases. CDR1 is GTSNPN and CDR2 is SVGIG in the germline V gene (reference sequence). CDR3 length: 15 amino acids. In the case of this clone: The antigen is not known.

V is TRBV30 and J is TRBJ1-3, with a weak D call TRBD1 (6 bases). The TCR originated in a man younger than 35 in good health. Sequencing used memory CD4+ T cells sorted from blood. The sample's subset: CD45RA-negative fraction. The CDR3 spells CAWRDSGPRGNTIYF. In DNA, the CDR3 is TGTGCCTGGAGGGACAGCGGACCCCGTGGAAACACCATATATTTT.